Below are 17 T cell receptor beta chains sequenced from a single sample in a study of T-cell memory formation after mild COVID-19. One entry per CDR3 protein, called by TCRdb with MiXCR from the 5' RACE reads. The table shows about 560,000 distinct CDR3 sequences, with roughly a sixth occurring only once. The sample taken for sequencing was PBMCs or a T cell subset sorted from them (not recorded which). The origin of the receptors is an adult woman who had mild COVID-19 (a few samples of this study predate the infection). Cell type and time point are not known.

The rearrangement joins TRBV4-1 to TRBJ2-7, with D possibly being TRBD2 (6 bases). The germline V and J ends were trimmed by 1 base and 5 bases, with 12 bases remaining between them. The germline CDR1 and CDR2 sequences are MGHRA and YSYEKL. The CDR3 is made up of 14 amino acids. The CDR3: CASSQGGEFNEQYF. CDR3 in DNA: TGCGCCAGCAGCCAAGGGGGGGAGTTCAACGAGCAGTACTTC.

This clonotype was observed many times. This chain connects TRBV2 to TRBJ2-7, with D possibly matching TRBD2 (5 bases). V dropped 6 bases and J dropped 3 bases, with 9 bases sitting between them. The CDR3 sequence is 12 residues long. CDR1 and CDR2 (germline): SNHLY, FYNNEI. The CDR3 bases are TGTGCCAGCAGCGCCGAGGGCTACGAGCAGTACTTC. Amino acids: CASSAEGYEQYF.

The chain has TRBV9 and TRBJ2-3; D gene uncertain. The ends were cut back, 0 bases at V and 4 bases at J, with 9 bases in the middle. The CDR3 sequence is 14 residues long. The V gene's germline CDR1 is SGDLS and CDR2 YYNGEE. Here the CDR3 DNA reads TGTGCCAGCAGCGTAGGGAAGTTTGCAGATACGCAGTATTTT. Translated: CASSVGKFADTQYF.

The V and J genes are TRBV20-1 and TRBJ2-1; 11 bases are shared with TRBD2. J gave up 8 bases and V 2 bases, and 5 bases lay outside the gene matches. The CDR3 is 14 residues long. Germline V lookup: CDR1 DFQATT, CDR2 SNEGSKA (reference sequence). The CDR3 loop is CSARPSGRRDEQFF. The DNA of the CDR3 is TGCAGTGCTAGACCTAGCGGGAGGAGAGATGAGCAGTTCTTC.

V and J are TRBV6-5 and TRBJ2-3; 14 nucleotides match TRBD2. The J segment lost 5 bases and the V segment lost 6 bases, leaving 10 bases of the junction unmatched. CDR1 is MNHEY and CDR2 is SVGAGI in the germline V gene. This CDR3 is 17 amino acids long. The CDR3 nucleotides read TGTGCCAGCAGACCTACGGGACTAGCGGGAGTGGGAGATACGCAGTATTTT. Its protein is CASRPTGLAGVGDTQYF.

This clonotype was observed a few times. V is TRBV30 and J is TRBJ2-1; D not certain. V dropped 2 bases and J dropped 6 bases, with 8 bases sitting between them. Germline assignment: CDR1 GTSNPN and CDR2 SVGIG (reference sequence). The CDR3 has 12 residues. The CDR3 here is CAWSLGFNEQFF. The CDR3 region has the DNA TGTGCCTGGAGTTTGGGTTTCAATGAGCAGTTCTTC. The full variable domain, its missing parts supplied by reference TRBV30 and TRBJ2-1, is SQTIHQWPATLVQPVGSPLSLECTVEGTSNPNLYWYRQAAGRGLQLLFYSVGIGQISSEVPQNLSASRPQDRQFILSSKKLLLSDSGFYLCAWSLGFNEQFFGPGTRLTVL.

The rearrangement uses TRBV10-3 and TRBJ2-2, with 7 bases lining up with TRBD1. CDR1 is ENHRY, CDR2 SYGVKD, per germline. V shed 8 bases and J 6 bases; nucleotides not matched to a gene: 12. The CDR3 is 15 residues long. The CDR3 protein is CAIPKTGSSAGELFF. CDR3 DNA: TGTGCCATCCCCAAGACAGGGAGTTCTGCCGGGGAGCTGTTTTTT.

This clonotype came up a few times. V gene TRBV7-9 combines with J gene TRBJ2-3; D may be TRBD2 (6 bases). The ends were cut back, 3 bases at V and 2 bases at J, with 15 bases in the middle. The CDR3 spans 16 residues. Germline assignment: CDR1 SEHNR and CDR2 FQNEAQ (reference sequence). The CDR3 DNA is TGTGCCAGCAGCTTTAGGAGGGAGGCTCACACAGATACGCAGTATTTT. Translating it yields CASSFRREAHTDTQYF.

The chain couples TRBV6-1 to TRBJ2-2, with D unclear. The germline V and J ends were trimmed by 7 bases and 5 bases, with 17 bases remaining between them. Germline CDR1 and CDR2: MNHNS and SASEGT. The CDR3 has 15 residues. The CDR3 protein is CASNPRLAVTGELFF. CDR3 nucleotides: TGTGCCAGCAACCCACGACTGGCAGTGACCGGGGAGCTGTTTTTT.

CDR3: CSAGQKEETQYF. CDR3 nucleotide sequence: TGCAGCGCCGGACAGAAGGAAGAGACCCAGTACTTC. The chain combines TRBV29-1 with TRBJ2-5; TRBD1 is a possible D gene (6 bases). The CDR3 is 12 residues long. CDR1 and CDR2 from the germline V gene are SQVTM and ANQGSEA. The V and J ends lost 7 bases and 3 bases respectively, with 12 bases between them.

The rearrangement joins TRBV6-6 to TRBJ1-2, with TRBD1 matching over 9 bases. The germline gives CDR1 MNHNY, CDR2 SVGAGI (reference sequence). CDR3 size: 16 residues. V shed 0 bases and J 2 bases; nucleotides not matched to a gene: 4. CDR3 amino acids: CASSYSVGTGNYGYTF. The CDR3 bases are TGTGCCAGCAGTTACTCAGTCGGGACAGGGAACTATGGCTACACCTTC.

This clonotype was observed a few times. CDR3 amino acids: CATSAASGSSADYNEQFF. In DNA, the CDR3 is TGTGCCACCAGTGCGGCTAGCGGGTCCTCCGCTGACTACAATGAGCAGTTCTTC. This sequence joins TRBV24-1 and TRBJ2-1; 8 bases map to TRBD2. The CDR3 consists of 18 residues. Trimming removed 5 bases from V and 3 bases from J; junction bases left unmatched: 14. The germline gives CDR1 KGHDR, CDR2 SFDVKD.

This clonotype was seen more than once but under ten times. This chain uses TRBV7-3 with TRBJ1-1, with 8 bases fitting TRBD1. The V and J ends lost 4 bases and 2 bases, in that order; junction bases with no gene match: 9. Looked up from germline, CDR1 is SGHTA and CDR2 is FQGTGA. CDR3 length: 16 residues. The CDR3 DNA follows: TGTGCCAGCAGCTCTCTTGGGACAGGTTCAAACACTGAAGCTTTCTTT. It yields the protein CASSSLGTGSNTEAFF.

This chain connects TRBV6-4 to TRBJ1-4; D gene uncertain. The germline V gene encodes CDR1 MRHNA and CDR2 SNTAGT. The CDR3 loop spans 13 amino acids. Trimming pared 0 bases from V and 10 bases from J, leaving 9 bases between. The CDR3 region is CASSDSPGRKLFF. CDR3 nucleotides: TGTGCCAGCAGTGACTCTCCCGGGAGAAAACTGTTTTTT.

This clonotype was observed at least ten times. This chain connects TRBV5-1 to TRBJ2-1; 7 bases match TRBD1. The CDR3 has 15 amino acids. V gave up 4 bases and J gave up 0 bases; unmatched junction bases: 4. CDR1 is SGHRS, CDR2 YFSETQ, per germline. The CDR3 protein is CASSPGQSSYNEQFF. In DNA form, the CDR3 reads TGCGCCAGCAGCCCGGGACAGAGCTCCTACAATGAGCAGTTCTTC.

The chain has TRBV25-1 and TRBJ2-7; D call uncertain. Trimming left V 8 bases short and J 7 bases short, with 12 bases between. Germline V CDR1 and CDR2: MGHDK, SYGVNS. The CDR3 consists of 11 residues. The CDR3 loop reads CASLGLGEQYF. CDR3 coding DNA: TGTGCCAGCCTAGGGCTAGGGGAGCAGTACTTC.

The CDR3 DNA sequence: TGTGCCAGCAGCTTATTGGGTCGGAACACTGAAGCTTTCTTT. Translated, it gives CASSLLGRNTEAFF. The V and J genes are TRBV7-3 and TRBJ1-1; D gene uncertain. Per the germline V gene, CDR1 is SGHTA and CDR2 is FQGTGA. The CDR3 extends over 14 amino acids. Deletions cut 2 bases from V and 1 base from J, with 8 bases between.